This TCR beta chain was retrieved from a study of CD8 T cells in Susac syndrome (dated by TCRdb to between 2018 and 2021). Regarding the complete study: Repertoire sequencing was used to test whether CD8+ T cell activation and differentiation in Susac syndrome was antigen driven. Clonality of the CD8+ T cell repertoire was compared between eleven to twelve healthy donors, approximately 14 Susac syndrome patients and around 15 multiple sclerosis patients. Findings and caveats that apply to the study as a whole: The TCR sequencing and HLA analysis was acknowledged to have included a relatively small number of individuals.

To note about this clonotype: Its antigen target is currently unknown. No clone much larger than this one lies a single base away; base qualities are absent.

The CDR3 has 16 amino acids, counting the end cysteine and phenylalanine. The entry retains the CDR3 DNA only, 48 bases that are in frame from base 1. Looking up the germline V gene (reference sequence) yields CDR1 DFQATT and CDR2 SNEGSKA. Cut back by 0 bases and 0 bases, the V and J ends lie 12 bases apart. RNA was extracted using the RNeasy kit, and roughly 0.45 to 1 microgram was reverse transcribed with random hexamers. The immunoSEQ multiplex PCR assay, which covers 54 Vbeta and 13 Jbeta segments, was used to amplify TCR beta CDR3 regions. To correct PCR amplification bias, a synthetic template baseline was used for both primer optimization and computational correction. As for how the authors treated the data: Reads were annotated to V, D and J genes according to IMGT and were analyzed with immunoSEQ Analyzer, with only productive sequences retained. Clonality was calculated as one minus the Shannon entropy normalized by log2 of the number of productive unique sequences. For each patient and control, public and private clones were evaluated among the 100 most prevalent clones. Clones were defined as Susac-specific if absent from the healthy and MS cohorts, from around 1,100 published viral clones and from other ImmuneACCESS disease sequences. TCRdb took the public reads, trimmed them with fastp at Q25, ran MiXCR for clone calling and kept in-frame beta chains. Rows with a matching CDR3 protein are joined into one entry that keeps the most common DNA and genes. The authors' filters were not applied to this entry. The sample table contains 70,000 to 100,000 distinct CDR3 sequences; only one count was recorded for 80% to 95% of them. The ten largest clones take up around 0.34% of the sample.

Peripheral blood CD8+ and CD4+ T cells from healthy donors, Susac syndrome patients and multiple sclerosis patients were profiled using high-throughput TCR beta sequencing. Healthy donors were included as age- and sex-matched controls. Bulk CD8+ and CD4+ T cells were purified by magnetic negative isolation, whereas CD8+ TEMRA cells were enriched by FACS. Blood was collected in EDTA tubes and processed within 24 hours, with PBMCs isolated through density gradient centrifugation. PBMCs intended for TCR sequencing were frozen in liquid nitrogen and were later thawed in a 37 degrees C water bath. The sorted or isolated CD4+, CD8+ and CD8+ TEMRA cells reached a purity of at least 90%.

The receptor was derived from a human donor in good health. The rearrangement combines TRBV20-1 with TRBJ1-5; no D gene call is confident. Sequencing input: CD8+ T cells from PBMCs. The CDR3 protein sequence reads: CSARDMRGYSNQPQHF. The sequenced DNA: TGCAGTGCTAGAGACATGCGGGGATATAGCAATCAGCCCCAGCATTTT.